The rows below give T cell receptor beta chains drawn from one sample of a study of OX40 agonist ivuxolimab in advanced cancers. Clones were read by immunoSEQ multiplex PCR, and TCRdb kept only the in-frame ones, dropping some. The table has tens of thousands of clones, about 76% seen once. The source material was CD4+ or CD8+ T cells sorted from blood, sampled in a trial of the OX40 agonist ivuxolimab. All receptors come from an adult with an advanced solid tumor such as melanoma, head and neck, liver or kidney cancer. Both conserved end residues are part of each CDR3. A D gene is named only where the DNA matches it firmly. The size field is filled for only some rows; it gives once, few, many or a size class.

>TRBV21-1|TRBJ2-6|NA|NA
CASSKKGIPSGANVLTF
TGTGCCAGCAGCAAAAAGGGTATACCCTCTGGGGCCAACGTCCTGACTTTC
>TRBV10-3|TRBJ1-1|NA|TRBD1
CAVTGAMNTEAFF
TGTGCCGTGACAGGGGCCATGAACACTGAAGCTTTCTTT
>TRBV7-6|TRBJ2-3|few|TRBD2
CASSRESHWTSGGSTDTQYF
TGTGCCAGCAGCCGCGAGTCGCACTGGACTAGCGGGGGTAGCACAGATACGCAGTATTTT
>TRBV19|TRBJ2-7|NA|NA
CASSGGDYEQYF
TGTGCCAGTAGTGGGGGAGACTACGAGCAGTACTTC
>TRBV7-9|TRBJ2-3|NA|TRBD1
CASSLGQGTFTDTQYF
TGTGCCAGCAGCTTAGGACAGGGGACATTCACAGATACGCAGTATTTT
>TRBV5-1|TRBJ2-1|NA|NA
CASSLDGAYNEQFF
TGCGCCAGCAGCTTAGACGGGGCCTACAATGAGCAGTTCTTC
>TRBV20-1|TRBJ2-3|NA|NA
CSARLTDTQYF
TGCAGTGCCCGGTTGACAGATACGCAGTATTTT
>TRBV6-5|TRBJ1-4|NA|NA
CASSYPGNNEKLFF
TGTGCCAGCAGTTACCCAGGGAACAATGAAAAACTGTTTTTT
>TRBV4-1|TRBJ1-5|NA|NA
CASSQGGFSNQPQHF
TGCGCCAGCAGCCAAGGAGGATTTAGCAATCAGCCCCAGCATTTT
>TRBV7-2|TRBJ2-1|NA|TRBD2
CASSLNPLYSGGSYNEQFF
TGTGCCAGCAGCTTGAACCCCTTGTATAGCGGGGGCTCCTACAATGAGCAGTTCTTC
>TRBV25-1|TRBJ2-7|NA|NA
CASSERWQGYEQYF
TGTGCCAGCAGTGAAAGGTGGCAGGGCTACGAGCAGTACTTC
>TRBV11-2|TRBJ2-7|NA|NA
CASTTGNEQYF
TGTGCCAGCACCACAGGGAACGAGCAGTACTTC
>TRBV28|TRBJ1-3|NA|NA
CASSTPGFLRGNTIYF
TGTGCCAGCAGTACCCCAGGGTTTCTGAGGGGAAACACCATATATTTT